These 32 T cell receptor beta chains were all obtained from the same sample, sequenced in a study of CD8 T cells in ankylosing spondylitis. TCRdb itself ran the 5' RACE reads through MiXCR, one entry per CDR3 protein. The sample records around 160,000 distinct CDR3 sequences, about 9.9% being singletons. The sequenced material came from blood, either unsorted or a sorted T cell fraction (not recorded which). The receptor source for this set is a male donor with ankylosing spondylitis or in good health (not recorded which).

At least ten counts were recorded for this clonotype. This sequence joins TRBV2 and TRBJ2-2, with TRBD2 matching 8 bases. Germline-derived CDR1 and CDR2 are SNHLY and FYNNEI. Unmatched junction bases numbered 3, after V lost 4 bases and J lost 5 bases. The CDR3 contains 14 residues. The CDR3 DNA reads as TGTGCCAGCAGTGGACTAGCGACGACCGGGGAGCTGTTTTTT. Its translation: CASSGLATTGELFF. The full variable domain, its missing parts supplied by reference TRBV2 and TRBJ2-2, is EPEVTQTPSHQVTQMGQEVILRCVPISNHLYFYWYRQILGQKVEFLVSFYNNEISEKSEIFDDQFSVERPDGSNFTLKIRSTKLEDSAMYFCASSGLATTGELFFGEGSRLTVL.

This clonotype has ten or more counts. This chain connects TRBV4-3 to TRBJ1-2; the match to TRBD1 covers 7 bases. The CDR3 is made up of 13 amino acids. Germline loops: CDR1 LGHNA, CDR2 YSLEER. The V segment lost 5 bases and the J segment 6 bases; nucleotides outside the gene matches: 6. CDR3 region: CASSYDREDGYTF. CDR3 coding DNA: TGCGCCAGCAGCTACGACAGGGAGGATGGCTACACCTTC.

The chain combines TRBV10-3 with TRBJ2-1, with D possibly TRBD2 on 5 matching bases. Germline values: CDR1 ENHRY, CDR2 SYGVKD. Trimming removed 0 bases from V and 3 bases from J, with 21 bases in between. The CDR3 loop spans 19 amino acids. The CDR3 DNA follows: TGTGCCATCAGTGAGTCGGGAACCGGAGGACCTCTGAACTACAATGAGCAGTTCTTC. Translation: CAISESGTGGPLNYNEQFF.

This clonotype turned up a few times. The chain couples TRBV20-1 to TRBJ2-3; D ambiguous. The V and J ends lost 5 bases and 4 bases respectively, with 13 bases between them. The CDR3 covers 13 residues. Germline lookup yields CDR1 DFQATT and CDR2 SNEGSKA (reference sequence). The chain's CDR3 is CSAENHASDTQYF. The CDR3 nucleotides are TGCAGTGCTGAAAACCACGCCTCAGATACGCAGTATTTT.

Ten or more counts support this clonotype. V is TRBV13 and J is TRBJ2-1, with D possibly matching TRBD1 (5 bases). This CDR3 region has 14 residues. The germline V gene encodes CDR1 PRHDT and CDR2 FYEKMQ (reference sequence). V lost 1 base, J lost 9 bases, and 13 bases lay in between. CDR3 DNA: TGTGCCAGCAGCTTAGTTTTAGGACACGGTGAGCAGTTCTTC. Protein product: CASSLVLGHGEQFF.

This clonotype was seen many times. The CDR3 reads CASSFSSGDVYEQYF. DNA of the CDR3: TGCGCCAGCAGCTTTTCTAGCGGTGATGTCTACGAGCAGTACTTC. V gene TRBV5-1 combines with J gene TRBJ2-7, with TRBD2 identical over 7 bases. The V gene end was trimmed by 2 bases and the J gene end by 3 bases; junction bases not matched to a gene: 8. This CDR3 has 15 amino acids. CDR1 and CDR2 (germline): SGHRS, YFSETQ.

This clonotype came up many times. Here the CDR3 reads CATSRESGTGWEKLFF. In DNA, the CDR3 is TGTGCCACCAGCAGAGAGAGTGGGACAGGCTGGGAAAAACTGTTTTTT. J is TRBJ1-4 and V is TRBV15; 8 nucleotides line up with TRBD1. The V gene end was trimmed by 0 bases and the J gene end by 8 bases; junction bases not matched to a gene: 8. From germline, CDR1 is LNHNV and CDR2 YYDKDF (reference sequence). CDR3 length: 16 amino acids.

This clonotype was counted at least ten times. This chain links TRBV5-6 with TRBJ2-7; TRBD1 agrees at 7 bases. The V gene's germline CDR1 is SGHDT and CDR2 YYEEEE. The CDR3 covers 13 residues. V was pared by 1 base and J by 6 bases, with 4 bases of the junction left unmatched. The CDR3 spells CASSLWDSGEQYF. CDR3 coding DNA: TGTGCCAGCAGCTTGTGGGACAGTGGCGAGCAGTACTTC.

The chain is built from TRBV29-1 and TRBJ2-3; D remains ambiguous. The CDR3 sequence is 12 residues long. CDR1 is SQVTM and CDR2 is ANQGSEA in the germline V gene. Trimming removed 4 bases from V and 0 bases from J, with 5 bases in between. The CDR3 spells CSVVPSTDTQYF. Written as DNA, the CDR3 is TGCAGCGTTGTCCCTAGCACAGATACGCAGTATTTT.

The V call is TRBV4-1, the J call TRBJ1-5; a possible D gene is TRBD1 (5 bases). V gave up 3 bases and J gave up 2 bases, with 20 bases separating them. CDR1 MGHRA and CDR2 YSYEKL come from the germline V gene. This CDR3 region has 18 residues. The CDR3 nucleotides read TGCGCCAGCAGCCACCCAGTAACCGGGACGGGGGGCAATCAGCCCCAGCATTTT. Translating it yields CASSHPVTGTGGNQPQHF.

V gene TRBV5-5 combines with J gene TRBJ2-7; D tentatively fits TRBD1 or TRBD2 (5 bases each). The V gene's germline CDR1 is SGHKS and CDR2 YYEKEE (reference sequence). The V end was cut by 2 bases, the J end by 7 bases, with 10 bases between. This CDR3 spans 12 amino acids. The CDR3 coding sequence is TGTGCCAGCAGCTTTGCAGGGAGTGAGCAGTACTTC. Translating gives CASSFAGSEQYF.

This clonotype was seen just once. As DNA, the CDR3 is TGTGCCTGGAGGGCGTTGGAGACCCAGTACTTC. Encoded protein: CAWRALETQYF. The gene calls are TRBV30 and TRBJ2-5, with no clear D. Germline loops: CDR1 GTSNPN, CDR2 SVGIG (reference sequence). V was clipped by 3 bases and J by 5 bases, with 7 bases between them. This CDR3 contains 11 residues.

This chain links TRBV7-2 with TRBJ2-2; D might be TRBD1 (6 bases). Germline V gives CDR1 SGHTA, CDR2 FQGNSA. Trimming shortened V by 3 bases and J by 5 bases, and 19 bases separated the two germline ends. The CDR3 covers 17 residues. This chain's CDR3 is CASSFKSYRDGTGELFF. CDR3 in DNA: TGTGCCAGCAGCTTTAAATCGTACAGGGATGGGACCGGGGAGCTGTTTTTT. Filled out from reference TRBV7-2 and TRBJ2-2, the complete variable domain reads GAGVSQSPSNKVTEKGKDVELRCDPISGHTALYWYRQSLGQGLEFLIYFQGNSAPDKSGLPSDRFSAERTGGSVSTLTIQRTQQEDSAVYLCASSFKSYRDGTGELFFGEGSRLTVL.

In this sample, this clonotype turned up many times. The chain employs TRBV5-1 and TRBJ1-5; TRBD1 matches at 10 bases. V dropped 4 bases and J dropped 5; count of bases not matched to a gene: 6. The CDR3 contains 15 residues. Germline assignment: CDR1 SGHRS and CDR2 YFSETQ. CDR3 region: CASSPGQGGYQPQHF. In nucleotides, the CDR3 is TGCGCCAGCAGCCCCGGACAGGGGGGATATCAGCCCCAGCATTTT.

This clonotype has at least ten counts. The genes are TRBV5-5 and TRBJ2-3; D ambiguous. Germline CDR1 and CDR2: SGHKS and YYEKEE (reference sequence). This CDR3 is built from 13 residues. The V and J ends lost 3 bases and 4 bases respectively, with 9 bases between them. The CDR3, as DNA: TGTGCCAGCAGCTCCACTTTAGCAGATACGCAGTATTTT. Its translation is CASSSTLADTQYF. Filled out from reference TRBV5-5 and TRBJ2-3, the complete variable domain reads DAGVTQSPTHLIKTRGQQVTLRCSPISGHKSVSWYQQVLGQGPQFIFQYYEKEERGRGNFPDRFSARQFPNYSSELNVNALLLGDSALYLCASSSTLADTQYFGPGTRLTVL.

In this sample, this clonotype turned up many times. The CDR3 sequence: CASSQDDFYEQYF. The CDR3 nucleotides read TGTGCCAGCAGCCAAGATGACTTCTACGAGCAGTACTTC. V is TRBV3-1 and J is TRBJ2-7; D uncertain. The CDR3 is 13 residues long. The ends were cut back, 0 bases at V and 3 bases at J, with 6 bases in the middle. Per the germline V gene, CDR1 is LGHDT and CDR2 is YNNKEL (reference sequence).

This clonotype was seen ten or more times. J is TRBJ2-3 and V is TRBV25-1; the D is unclear. The ends were cut back, 2 bases at V and 2 bases at J, with 8 bases in the middle. This CDR3 contains 14 residues. Germline assignment: CDR1 MGHDK and CDR2 SYGVNS. The CDR3 region is CASSEIRFTDTQYF. The CDR3 bases are TGTGCCAGCAGTGAAATCAGGTTCACAGATACGCAGTATTTT.

The genes are TRBV6-1 and TRBJ2-3, with 10 positions matching TRBD2. V lost 4 bases to trimming and J lost 4 bases; unmatched junction nucleotides: 5. Germline-derived CDR1 and CDR2 are MNHNS and SASEGT. The CDR3 loop spans 15 amino acids. The CDR3: CASSGSGGAPDTQYF. CDR3 DNA sequence: TGTGCCAGCAGTGGGAGCGGGGGGGCCCCAGATACGCAGTATTTT.

This clonotype was observed a few times. The chain recombines TRBV14 with TRBJ2-7; D gene unclear. Trimming removed 2 bases from V and 3 bases from J, with 8 bases in between. CDR3 size: 13 residues. CDR1 is SGHDN and CDR2 is FVKESK in the germline V gene. CDR3 nucleotides: TGTGCCAGCAGCCAATCGCCAGTCTACGAGCAGTACTTC. Its protein is CASSQSPVYEQYF.

The chain has TRBV20-1 and TRBJ1-6; 7 bases are shared with TRBD1. CDR3 length: 18 amino acids. Germline CDR1 is DFQATT and CDR2 is SNEGSKA (reference sequence). V lost 0 bases and J lost 3; bases outside the gene matches: 11. CDR3 nucleotides: TGCAGTGCTAGAGATCCCTTTGAACGGACAGGCTATAATTCACCCCTCCACTTT. Translated: CSARDPFERTGYNSPLHF.

This clonotype was observed a handful of times. V usage is TRBV11-2 and J usage is TRBJ2-3; 7 nucleotides line up with TRBD2. The germline V gene has CDR1 SGHAT and CDR2 FQNNGV. The CDR3 length is 15 residues. Trimming removed 1 base from V and 5 bases from J; junction bases left unmatched: 6. The CDR3 spells CASSLVPGGRDTQYF. CDR3 in DNA: TGTGCCAGCAGCTTAGTCCCGGGAGGCCGAGATACGCAGTATTTT. Together with reference TRBV11-2 and TRBJ2-3, the CDR3 gives the full variable domain: EAGVAQSPRYKIIEKRQSVAFWCNPISGHATLYWYQQILGQGPKLLIQFQNNGVVDDSQLPKDRFSAERLKGVDSTLKIQPAKLEDSAVYLCASSLVPGGRDTQYFGPGTRLTVL.

Many counts were recorded for this clonotype. V gene TRBV5-1 combines with J gene TRBJ2-3; TRBD2 might be the D (6 bases). V was pared by 4 bases and J by 6 bases, with 12 bases between. This CDR3 contains 13 residues. Germline lookup yields CDR1 SGHRS and CDR2 YFSETQ. The CDR3 sequence is CASSKPGGDTQYF. CDR3 bases: TGCGCCAGCAGCAAGCCCGGGGGTGATACGCAGTATTTT.

This clonotype came up many times. The J gene is TRBJ2-1, the V gene TRBV28; 7 nucleotides align to TRBD2. CDR3 size: 14 residues. The trim removed 4 bases at V and 6 bases at J, leaving 6 bases unmatched. The V gene's germline CDR1 is MDHEN and CDR2 SYDVKM. DNA of the CDR3: TGTGCCAGCAGTTCCCTGGGGGGGGGCAATGAGCAGTTCTTC. It codes for CASSSLGGGNEQFF.

Ten or more counts support this clonotype. The V call is TRBV2, the J call TRBJ2-2; D possibly corresponds to TRBD1 (5 bases). There are 16 residues in the CDR3. In germline, CDR1 is SNHLY, CDR2 FYNNEI. V was clipped by 7 bases and J by 0 bases, with 15 bases between them. The CDR3, as DNA: TGTGCCAGCAACCCCGTGGGGCTGGCGAACACCGGGGAGCTGTTTTTT. This encodes CASNPVGLANTGELFF.

This clonotype was seen ten or more times. The V gene is TRBV3-1, the J gene TRBJ2-3, with TRBD2 matching over 7 bases. CDR1 is LGHDT and CDR2 is YNNKEL in the germline V gene (reference sequence). Losses at the gene ends were 1 base for V and 1 base for J; bases not matched to a gene: 8. This CDR3 region has 17 residues. CDR3 sequence (DNA): TGTGCCAGCAGCCAAGGAGTAATCGCGGGGGGCACAGATACGCAGTATTTT. Translation gives CASSQGVIAGGTDTQYF.

CDR3 coding DNA: TGTGCCAGCTCCCGACTAGCGGGGGGGCCCGCCCCCACAGATACGCAGTATTTT. Residues: CASSRLAGGPAPTDTQYF. The chain links TRBV18 to TRBJ2-3; TRBD2 agrees at 14 bases. The CDR3 contains 18 residues. After removal of 6 bases from V and 2 bases from J, the junction contained 10 bases not matched to a gene. Germline V CDR1 and CDR2: KGHSH, LQKENI. The complete variable domain, with remaining parts taken from reference TRBV18 and TRBJ2-3, reads NAGVMQNPRHLVRRRGQEARLRCSPMKGHSHVYWYRQLPEEGLKFMVYLQKENIIDESGMPKERFSAEFPKEGPSILRIQQVVRGDSAAYFCASSRLAGGPAPTDTQYFGPGTRLTVL.

The sample holds many counts of this clonotype. The chain is built from TRBV4-3 and TRBJ2-1; 9 bases map to TRBD2. The CDR3 loop spans 15 amino acids. Germline V gene data show CDR1 as LGHNA and CDR2 as YSLEER. Trimming removed 1 base from V and 4 bases from J; junction bases left unmatched: 2. CDR3 in amino acids: CASSQGLAVYNEQFF. The CDR3 region has the DNA TGCGCCAGCAGCCAAGGACTAGCGGTATACAATGAGCAGTTCTTC.

This clonotype has a count of ten or more. The rearrangement links TRBV20-1 to TRBJ2-6; no definite D call. V was trimmed by 0 bases and J by 1 base, leaving 7 bases between them. The CDR3 length is 15 residues. Germline assignment: CDR1 DFQATT and CDR2 SNEGSKA (reference sequence). Here the CDR3 reads CSARDTRSGANVLTF. CDR3 sequence (DNA): TGCAGTGCTAGAGATACGAGATCTGGGGCCAACGTCCTGACTTTC.

This clonotype has a count of ten or more. The chain recombines TRBV5-1 with TRBJ2-1, with D possibly TRBD1 on 6 matching bases. Germline V CDR1 and CDR2: SGHRS, YFSETQ. The CDR3 covers 15 residues. Trimming left V 5 bases short and J 0 bases short, with 12 bases between. The CDR3 coding sequence is TGCGCCAGCAGGACAGGTGTAAGCTCCTACAATGAGCAGTTCTTC. It is translated as CASRTGVSSYNEQFF.

This clonotype was found many times. A junction end diverges from the germline sequence, so it may reflect a read error. This chain connects TRBV20-1 to TRBJ1-2, with TRBD1 as a possible D gene (5 bases). The CDR3 is made up of 15 amino acids. Germline V gives CDR1 DFQATT, CDR2 SNEGSKA (reference sequence). In DNA form, the CDR3 reads TGCAGTGCTAGAGATCAGAGACAGTCTAATTATGGCTACACCTTC. Protein sequence: CSARDQRQSNYGYTF.

This clonotype came up many times. The genes are TRBV5-1 and TRBJ2-7; D ambiguous. Trimming removed 0 bases at V and 0 bases at J, with 10 bases between. The CDR3 has 15 amino acids. Germline loops: CDR1 SGHRS, CDR2 YFSETQ. The CDR3 reads CASSLGGVGSYEQYF. DNA for the CDR3: TGCGCCAGCAGCTTGGGAGGTGTCGGCTCCTACGAGCAGTACTTC.

This chain links TRBV9 with TRBJ2-1; D tentatively reads TRBD1 or TRBD2 (6 bases each). The CDR3 consists of 16 residues. In germline, CDR1 is SGDLS, CDR2 YYNGEE. Trimming removed 0 bases at V and 3 bases at J, with 13 bases between. CDR3 in DNA: TGTGCCAGCAGCGTAGCGGGGGAAGGGGGCTACAATGAGCAGTTCTTC. Translating it yields CASSVAGEGGYNEQFF.